One and the same sample provided the 20 T cell receptor beta chains below, sequenced in a study of Ad26.COV2.S vaccination and SARS-CoV-2 variants. Treatment noted: over 15 received Ad26.COV2.S at low or high dose, single or two shots; about 5 received placebo; per-sample allocation not given. Sampling was performed 63 days after the first vaccine or placebo injection. Clones were sequenced by immunoSEQ multiplex PCR, and TCRdb holds only the in-frame ones, with some missing. The sample includes around 450,000 clones, roughly 89% seen only once; the top ten take just over 2.5%. The source was peripheral blood, collected in a trial of Ad26.COV2.S vaccine versus placebo. Source of these receptors: a person between 18 and 60 years old who received the Ad26.COV2.S COVID-19 vaccine or a placebo.

The chain uses TRBV4-2 and TRBJ2-5; D gene unclear. The germline gives CDR1 LGHNA, CDR2 YNFKEQ. The CDR3 sequence is 13 residues long. V shed 1 base and J shed 5 bases, with 8 bases lying between them. CDR3 amino acids: CASSQGLPETQYF. The CDR3 bases are TGTGCCAGCAGCCAAGGTTTGCCTGAGACCCAGTACTTC.

In this sample, this clone turned up a few times. V usage is TRBV11-3 and J usage is TRBJ1-1; D gene ambiguous. The CDR3 has 14 amino acids. Germline loops: CDR1 SGHNT, CDR2 YENEEA. The germline V and J ends were trimmed by 5 bases and 1 base, with 11 bases remaining between them. CDR3 coding DNA: TGTGCCAGCAGCAGTCCGGGAGAGAACACTGAAGCTTTCTTT. It is translated as CASSSPGENTEAFF.

This CDR3 reads CASINGGPPGAIQYF. Written as DNA, the CDR3 is TGTGCCAGCATTAACGGGGGGCCCCCAGGGGCCATTCAGTACTTC. This sequence joins TRBV5-8 and TRBJ2-4, with a weak D call TRBD2 (7 bases). Between the trimmed V and J ends, which lost 6 bases and 9 bases, there was a span of 22 bases. Germline loops: CDR1 SGHTS, CDR2 YDEGEE. The CDR3 is made up of 15 amino acids.

The chain is built from TRBV3-1 (or the pseudogene TRBV3-2) and TRBJ2-2; TRBD2 matches 8 bases. V was clipped by 8 bases and J by 6 bases; unmatched bases: 14. The CDR3 extends over 16 amino acids. Germline CDR1 reads LGHDT; CDR2 reads YNNKEL (reference sequence). The CDR3 here is CASHDSGLEVPGELFF. The CDR3 coding sequence is TGTGCCAGCCATGATTCGGGACTAGAAGTCCCCGGGGAGCTGTTTTTT.

This chain connects TRBV15 to TRBJ2-1; D might be TRBD2 (5 bases). This CDR3 is built from 15 residues. Germline CDR1 reads LNHNV; CDR2 reads YYDKDF (reference sequence). V lost 0 bases, J lost 8 bases, and 14 bases lay in between. As DNA, the CDR3 is TGTGCCACCAGCAGAGATCATGCGACTAAGGATGAGCAGTTCTTC. Amino acids: CATSRDHATKDEQFF.

This chain uses TRBV12-5 with TRBJ2-2, with D unclear. CDR1 and CDR2 from the germline V gene are LGHNT and FRNRAP. V was shortened by 2 bases and J by 3 bases, with 7 bases between the two germline ends. The CDR3 consists of 14 residues. The CDR3 sequence: CASGLPPYTGELFF. The CDR3 coding sequence is TGTGCTAGTGGTTTGCCCCCGTACACCGGGGAGCTGTTTTTT.

The rearrangement joins TRBV28 to TRBJ1-1; D unclear. This CDR3 spans 12 amino acids. Germline CDR1 is MDHEN and CDR2 is SYDVKM. The V end lost 6 bases, the J end lost 0 bases, and 5 bases lay between the germline ends. CDR3 in DNA: TGTGCCAGCAGCCAATTGAACACTGAAGCTTTCTTT. Its protein is CASSQLNTEAFF.

The rearrangement uses TRBV24-1 and TRBJ2-6, with D perhaps TRBD1 (5 bases). CDR3 size: 14 residues. V lost 5 bases and J lost 2, with 6 bases in between. CDR1 is KGHDR and CDR2 is SFDVKD in the germline V gene. As DNA, the CDR3 is TGTGCCACCAGTGGCAGGGCTGGGGCCAACGTCCTGACTTTC. It is translated as CATSGRAGANVLTF.

The J gene is TRBJ2-7, the V gene TRBV24-1, with TRBD1 matching over 7 bases. This CDR3 contains 12 residues. The germline CDR1 and CDR2 sequences are KGHDR and SFDVKD. J lost 12 bases, V lost 3 bases, and 7 bases had no gene match. The CDR3 DNA reads as TGTGCCACCAGTGATAACAGGGGCATTAGGTACTTC. Translation: CATSDNRGIRYF.

The chain is built from TRBV5-1 and TRBJ1-1; the match to TRBD1 covers 8 bases. After removal of 4 bases from V and 1 base from J, the junction contained 6 bases not matched to a gene. The CDR3 covers 15 residues. Germline V gene sequence: CDR1 SGHRS, CDR2 YFSETQ. CDR3 in DNA: TGCGCCAGCAGCCCAAGGACAGGGAGGAACACTGAAGCTTTCTTT. It specifies CASSPRTGRNTEAFF.

This chain links TRBV11-3 with TRBJ1-2; unclear D gene. V was cut by 5 bases and J by 4 bases, with 17 bases left in between. The CDR3 length is 15 residues. CDR1 is SGHNT and CDR2 is YENEEA in the germline V gene. CDR3 in amino acids: CASSPRMGVGYGYTF. The CDR3 nucleotides read TGTGCCAGCAGCCCAAGGATGGGTGTGGGCTATGGCTACACCTTC.

J is TRBJ1-6 and V is TRBV27; 7 nucleotides line up with TRBD1. V was clipped by 1 base and J by 10 bases; unmatched bases: 4. This CDR3 spans 14 amino acids. Germline V gene sequence: CDR1 MNHEY, CDR2 SMNVEV (reference sequence). The CDR3 bases are TGTGCCAGCAGTTTATACAGGGGAACATCACCCCTCCACTTT. The encoded protein is CASSLYRGTSPLHF.

This chain connects TRBV7-2 to TRBJ1-3, with 8 bases lining up with TRBD1. V dropped 0 bases and J dropped 4; count of bases not matched to a gene: 11. The CDR3 has 18 amino acids. Germline assignment: CDR1 SGHTA and CDR2 FQGNSA. DNA for the CDR3: TGTGCCAGCAGCTTAGCACAGGGGGGTACGGAACGCGGAAACACCATATATTTT. This sequence encodes CASSLAQGGTERGNTIYF.

This clone appeared a single time. The J gene is TRBJ2-5, the V gene TRBV18, with 7 nucleotides matching TRBD1. Trimming took 3 bases from V and 5 from J; bases not matched to a gene: 6. The CDR3 length is 14 residues. CDR1 and CDR2 from the germline V gene are KGHSH and LQKENI. This CDR3 is CASSPDRVRETQYF. DNA of the CDR3: TGTGCCAGCTCACCCGACAGGGTTCGGGAGACCCAGTACTTC.

The chain employs TRBV11-2 and TRBJ1-3; 7 bases agree with TRBD1. The length of the CDR3 is 17 residues. The trim removed 6 bases at V and 0 bases at J, leaving 11 bases unmatched. Germline V gene sequence: CDR1 SGHAT, CDR2 FQNNGV. The CDR3 DNA is TGTGCCAGCAGTTTTCCAGGACAGGTTCACTCTGGAAACACCATATATTTT. As protein: CASSFPGQVHSGNTIYF.

The gene calls are TRBV30 and TRBJ2-2; 8 positions agree with TRBD2. J gave up 5 bases and V 0 bases, and 2 bases lay outside the gene matches. CDR1 and CDR2 from the germline V gene are GTSNPN and SVGIG (reference sequence). The CDR3 is made up of 14 amino acids. This chain's CDR3 is CAWSVASGTGELFF. CDR3 DNA sequence: TGTGCCTGGAGTGTGGCTAGCGGGACCGGGGAGCTGTTTTTT.

The genes are TRBV14 and TRBJ2-5; D not certain. Trimming removed 2 bases from V and 5 bases from J, with 6 bases in between. The CDR3 is 12 residues long. Germline CDR1 SGHDN, CDR2 FVKESK. CDR3 DNA: TGTGCCAGCAGCCAATTTGGGGAGACCCAGTACTTC. Translation: CASSQFGETQYF.

The rearrangement joins TRBV2 to TRBJ2-3; TRBD2 aligns across 8 bases. Germline assignment: CDR1 SNHLY and CDR2 FYNNEI. The CDR3 length is 12 residues. With V trimmed by 7 bases and J by 5 bases, 2 bases remained unmatched. The CDR3 DNA is TGTGCCAGCAATCTAGCGGGAGATACGCAGTATTTT. This gives the protein CASNLAGDTQYF.

The chain employs TRBV18 and TRBJ1-1; D unclear. With 1 base removed from V and 0 bases from J, the gap between germline ends came to 12 bases. The CDR3 runs 16 residues. Germline CDR1 KGHSH, CDR2 LQKENI. The CDR3 sequence: CASSPQGLGMNTEAFF. Here the CDR3 DNA reads TGTGCCAGCTCACCACAGGGCTTGGGGATGAACACTGAAGCTTTCTTT.

This chain joins TRBV7-9 and TRBJ1-2; the D gene is possibly TRBD1 (5 bases). Germline lookup yields CDR1 SEHNR and CDR2 FQNEAQ (reference sequence). Trimming shortened V by 5 bases and J by 6 bases, and 16 bases separated the two germline ends. CDR3 length: 14 amino acids. The CDR3 DNA is TGTGCCAGCAGCCCGAACTCCGGGACCAATGGCTACACCTTC. Translating it yields CASSPNSGTNGYTF. The full variable domain, in which reference TRBV7-9 and TRBJ1-2 provide the parts outside the CDR3, is DTGVSQNPRHKITKRGQNVTFRCDPISEHNRLYWYRQTLGQGPEFLTYFQNEAQLEKSRLLSDRFSAERPKGSFSTLEIQRTEQGDSAMYLCASSPNSGTNGYTFGSGTRLTVV.